This T cell receptor beta chain was observed in a study of blood T cell repertoires in COVID-19. As for the study in general: From the United States, Italy and Spain came samples of acute and convalescent COVID-19. From T cells, B-cell-depleted T cells, or PBMCs came the material, which was cDNA or gDNA.

This CDR3 comprises 14 residues. Trimming pared 2 bases from V and 6 bases from J, leaving 14 bases between. The germline V gene has CDR1 SGDLS and CDR2 YYNGEE. Measured with immunoSEQ multiplex PCR; TCRdb has only the in-frame clones, and not every one. Seen here are roughly 320,000 clones, about 90% observed once, and the top ten hold over 1.5%. Seattle's cohort entered during active infection and was followed longitudinally. Sequencing was performed on peripheral blood. This chain uses TRBV9 with TRBJ1-2; D is perhaps TRBD1 (5 bases). This clonotype was obtained from a woman aged 25-40 years with COVID-19, enrolled during active disease. This CDR3 is CASSVAQARNGYTF. The CDR3 nucleotides are TGTGCCAGCAGCGTGGCACAGGCCAGAAATGGCTACACCTTC.